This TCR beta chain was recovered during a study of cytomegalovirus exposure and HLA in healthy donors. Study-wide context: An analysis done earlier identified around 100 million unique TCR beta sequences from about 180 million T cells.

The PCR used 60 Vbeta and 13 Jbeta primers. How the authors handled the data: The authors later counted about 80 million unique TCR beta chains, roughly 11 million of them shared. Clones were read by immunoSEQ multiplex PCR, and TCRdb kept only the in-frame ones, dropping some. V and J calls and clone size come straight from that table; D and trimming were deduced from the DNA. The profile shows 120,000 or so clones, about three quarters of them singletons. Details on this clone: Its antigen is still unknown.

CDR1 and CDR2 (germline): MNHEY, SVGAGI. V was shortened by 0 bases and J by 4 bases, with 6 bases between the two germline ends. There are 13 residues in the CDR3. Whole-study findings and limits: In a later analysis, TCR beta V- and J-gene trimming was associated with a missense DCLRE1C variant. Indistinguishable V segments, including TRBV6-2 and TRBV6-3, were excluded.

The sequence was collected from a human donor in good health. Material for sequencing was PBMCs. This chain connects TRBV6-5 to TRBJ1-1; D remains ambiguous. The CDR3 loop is CASSYSISTEAFF. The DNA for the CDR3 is TGTGCCAGCAGTTACTCGATTAGCACTGAAGCTTTCTTT.